The sequence of this T cell receptor (beta chain) was determined in a study of shared clonotypes between healthy human individuals. Assay used: immunoSEQ multiplex PCR; TCRdb lists only in-frame clones, some missing. This table holds about 2.3 million clones, roughly 93% found once. This CDR3 has 14 amino acids. Deletions cut 2 bases from V and 9 bases from J, with 15 bases between. Germline CDR1 SGDLS, CDR2 YYNGEE. Sequencing input: naive CD4+ T cells from PBMCs. Documented subset: CD45RA+ positively selected. The chain uses TRBV9 and TRBJ2-1; D remains unclear. The TCR originated in a young man in good health. Some clones in this sample may be carry-over from other donors' samples. In DNA form, the CDR3 reads TGTGCCAGCAGCGTCGACCCAGGCGCCGCTGAGCAGTTCTTC. Translated, it gives CASSVDPGAAEQFF.